The 2 T cell receptor delta chains below all came from one sample that was sequenced in a study of γδ T cells in repeated Plasmodium falciparum infection. TCRdb called clones anew from the multiplex PCR reads with CATT. The table shows roughly 93,000 delta-chain clones, with 1.4% occurring only once. Bulk repertoires came from Vgamma9/Vdelta2+ or Vdelta2-negative gammadelta T cells flow-sorted from PBMC. What was sequenced was gamma-delta T cells from blood. Receptor source: a pool of human donors (malaria-infected and uninfected, not separated).

This clone was picked up a small number of times. The amino acid sequence in TCRdb belongs to a much larger clone and departs from this DNA's translation at residue 4, likely a sequencing read error; the sequence shown is translated from the DNA. V is TRDV1 and J is TRDJ2; 8 positions match TRDD3. The CDR3 sequence is 20 residues long. Per the germline V gene, CDR1 is TSWWSYY and CDR2 is QGS. The DNA for the CDR3 is TGTGCTCTTGAGGAACTAGCCCTACTAGGTGGGGGATGGTTGACAGCACAACTCTTCTTT. It translates to CALEELALLGGGWLTAQLFF.

This chain joins TRDV1 and TRDJ1; D is unclear. The J gene is absent in TCRdb and was assigned here via DNA matching to germline. Per germline, CDR1 TSWWSYY and CDR2 QGS. The CDR3 runs to 15 residues. Between the trimmed V and J ends, which lost 1 base and 0 bases, there was a span of 9 bases. The CDR3 reads CALGERGRNTDKLIF. In nucleotides, the CDR3 is TGTGCTCTTGGGGAACGTGGACGGAACACCGATAAACTCATCTTT.